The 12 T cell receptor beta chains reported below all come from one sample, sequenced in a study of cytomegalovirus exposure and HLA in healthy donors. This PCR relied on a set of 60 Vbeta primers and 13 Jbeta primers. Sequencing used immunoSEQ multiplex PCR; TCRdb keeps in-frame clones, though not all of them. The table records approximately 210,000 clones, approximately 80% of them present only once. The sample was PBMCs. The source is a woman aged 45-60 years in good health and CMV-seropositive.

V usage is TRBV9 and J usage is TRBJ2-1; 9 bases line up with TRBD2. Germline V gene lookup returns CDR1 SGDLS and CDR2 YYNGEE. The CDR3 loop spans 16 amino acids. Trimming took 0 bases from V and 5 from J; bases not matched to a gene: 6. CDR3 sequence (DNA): TGTGCCAGCAGCGTAGCTAGGCTAGCGGGGAACAATGAGCAGTTCTTC. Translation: CASSVARLAGNNEQFF.

Written as DNA, the CDR3 is TGTGCCAGCTCACCAAGGGCGGGGCCCCAGCCCCAGCATTTT. Protein product: CASSPRAGPQPQHF. The chain couples TRBV18 to TRBJ1-5; perhaps TRBD1 as D (5 bases). Trimming left V 2 bases short and J 7 bases short, with 12 bases between. This CDR3 has 14 residues. In germline, CDR1 is KGHSH, CDR2 LQKENI.

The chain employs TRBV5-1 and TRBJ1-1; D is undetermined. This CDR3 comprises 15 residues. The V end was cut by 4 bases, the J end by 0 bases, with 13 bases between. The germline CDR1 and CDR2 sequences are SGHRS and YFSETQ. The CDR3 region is CASSAHSNMNTEAFF. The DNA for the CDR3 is TGCGCCAGCAGCGCACACAGCAATATGAACACTGAAGCTTTCTTT.

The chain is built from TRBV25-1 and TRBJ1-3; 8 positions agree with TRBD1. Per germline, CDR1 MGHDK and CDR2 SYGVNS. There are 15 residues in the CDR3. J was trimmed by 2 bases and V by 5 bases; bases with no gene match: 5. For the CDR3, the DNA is TGTGCCAGCAGTACGCTACAGGGGGCTGGAAACACCATATATTTT. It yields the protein CASSTLQGAGNTIYF.

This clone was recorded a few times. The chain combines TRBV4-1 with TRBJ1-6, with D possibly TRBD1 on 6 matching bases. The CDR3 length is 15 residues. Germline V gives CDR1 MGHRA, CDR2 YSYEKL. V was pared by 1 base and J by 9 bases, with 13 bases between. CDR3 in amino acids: CASSQGPGVSSPLHF. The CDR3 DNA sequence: TGCGCCAGCAGCCAAGGCCCAGGGGTCTCTTCACCCCTCCACTTT.

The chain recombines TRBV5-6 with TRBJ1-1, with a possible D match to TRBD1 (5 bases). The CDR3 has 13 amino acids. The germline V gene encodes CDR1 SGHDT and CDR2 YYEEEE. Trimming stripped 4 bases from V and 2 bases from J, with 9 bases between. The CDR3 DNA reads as TGTGCCAGCAGCGCGACAGTTAACACTGAAGCTTTCTTT. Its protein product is CASSATVNTEAFF.

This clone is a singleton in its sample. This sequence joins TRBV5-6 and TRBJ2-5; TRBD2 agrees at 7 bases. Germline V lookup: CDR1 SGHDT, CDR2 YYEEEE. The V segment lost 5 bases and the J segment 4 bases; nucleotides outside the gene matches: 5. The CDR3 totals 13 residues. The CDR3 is CASSRLAAETQYF. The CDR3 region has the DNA TGTGCCAGCAGTCGACTAGCAGCAGAGACCCAGTACTTC.

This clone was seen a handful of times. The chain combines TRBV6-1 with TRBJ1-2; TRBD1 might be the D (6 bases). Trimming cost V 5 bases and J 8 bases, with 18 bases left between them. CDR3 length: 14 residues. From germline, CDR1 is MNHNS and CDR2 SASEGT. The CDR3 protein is CASSNTQGSGGYTF. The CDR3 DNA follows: TGTGCCAGCAGTAATACACAGGGTTCGGGAGGCTACACCTTC.

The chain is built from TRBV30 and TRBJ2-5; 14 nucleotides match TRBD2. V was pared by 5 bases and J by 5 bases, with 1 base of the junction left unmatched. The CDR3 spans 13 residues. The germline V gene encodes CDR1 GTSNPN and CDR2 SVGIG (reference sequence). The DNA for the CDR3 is TGTGCCTGGGGACTAGCGGGGGGCGAGACCCAGTACTTC. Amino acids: CAWGLAGGETQYF.

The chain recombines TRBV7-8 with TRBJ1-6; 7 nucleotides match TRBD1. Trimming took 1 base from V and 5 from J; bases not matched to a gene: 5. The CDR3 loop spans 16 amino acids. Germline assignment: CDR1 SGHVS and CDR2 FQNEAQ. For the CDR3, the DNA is TGTGCCAGCAGCTTAGGGTTAGGGGGCAATAATTCACCCCTCCACTTT. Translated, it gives CASSLGLGGNNSPLHF.

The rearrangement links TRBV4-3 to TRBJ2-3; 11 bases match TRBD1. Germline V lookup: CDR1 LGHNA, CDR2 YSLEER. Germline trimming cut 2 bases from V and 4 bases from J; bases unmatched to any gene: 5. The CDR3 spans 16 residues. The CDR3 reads CASSQYGQGAADTQYF. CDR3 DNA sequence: TGCGCCAGCAGCCAATACGGACAGGGGGCCGCAGATACGCAGTATTTT.

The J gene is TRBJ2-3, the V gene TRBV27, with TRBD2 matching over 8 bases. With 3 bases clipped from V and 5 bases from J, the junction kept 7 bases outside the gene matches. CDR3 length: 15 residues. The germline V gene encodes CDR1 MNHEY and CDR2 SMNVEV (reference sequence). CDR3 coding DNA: TGTGCCAGCAGTTTCGGGGGGGCTTCGATAGATACGCAGTATTTT. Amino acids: CASSFGGASIDTQYF.